The clone carrying this T cell receptor beta chain was counted only a few times. The entry originates in a study of blood T cell repertoires in COVID-19. Study information: Researchers got acute and convalescent COVID-19 samples from the United States, Italy and Spain. PBMCs, B-cell-depleted T cells, or T cells were the source of the cDNA or gDNA that made up the material.

The CDR3 totals 14 residues. The germline gives CDR1 SGHVS, CDR2 FQNEAQ. J was trimmed by 2 bases and V by 5 bases; bases with no gene match: 4. In the study's own analysis: Counts of nucleated cells, estimated from reference gene primer amplification, were obtained. The repertoire was sequenced with immunoSEQ multiplex PCR; TCRdb's copy has only in-frame clones and lacks some. That table is the source of V, J and clone size, and D and trimming were worked out from the DNA. The sample yields about 150,000 clones, around 84% seen once. V usage is TRBV7-8 and J usage is TRBJ1-2, with 8 nucleotides matching TRBD1. Sequencing was done on a sample of peripheral blood. The clonotype comes from a man older than 75 with acute or convalescent COVID-19. This chain's CDR3 is CASSPRQGNYGYTF. The CDR3 DNA reads TGTGCCAGCAGCCCGCGACAGGGGAACTATGGCTACACCTTC.